This TCR beta chain appears in the sequencing data of a study of T-cell memory formation after mild COVID-19. Study-level findings and limits: Balance between CD4 and CD8 was seen in clones contracting day 15 to 85, and a CD4+ lean was seen in later expanders.

The V gene's germline CDR1 is DFQATT and CDR2 SNEGSKA (reference sequence). V was pared by 1 base and J by 8 bases, with 14 bases between. The CDR3 contains 14 residues. This clonotype was counted only a few times. Its target is not known. Constant-segment primers served in 5'RACE that generated TCR alpha and TCR beta cDNA libraries bearing sample barcodes and UMIs. TCRdb analysed the 5' RACE reads with MiXCR anew, one entry per CDR3 protein. The sample comprises about 470,000 distinct CDR3 sequences, roughly 25% of which are singletons, and around 13% rests with the top ten. Input material: PBMCs or a T cell subset sorted from them (not recorded which). The TCR sequence derives from an adult woman who had mild COVID-19 (a few samples of this study predate the infection). Cell type and time point are not known. The chain is built from TRBV20-1 and TRBJ2-2; possible D gene TRBD1, 5 bases. CDR3 coding DNA: TGCAGTGCTAGAGTGTTGGGGCGGATTGGGGAGCTGTTTTTT. Protein: CSARVLGRIGELFF.